This TCR beta chain was identified during a study of T cell changes during pregnancy in multiple sclerosis (dated by TCRdb to between 2018 and 2020). In the study overall: The study looked at changes in the T cell repertoire across pregnancy in women with multiple sclerosis.

V is reduced by 5 bases and J by 4 bases, leaving a spacing of 12 bases between them. From a lookup of the germline V gene, CDR1 and CDR2 are SGHTS and YDEGEE. The CDR3 measures 13 amino acids from cysteine to phenylalanine. Of all the DNA, just the CDR3 is kept, 39 bases in frame from base 1. With respect to this clone: Its antigen is not yet known. No much larger clone exists at a distance of one base, and base qualities are not known.

Library preparation used the immunoSEQ multiplex PCR assay. This is the immuneACCESS table as TCRdb keeps it, with only in-frame sequences that have V and J called. A part of the clones is gone; compared with another copy, unresolved V genes explain less than half, and the rest is unexplained. The table for this sample lists about 33,000 clones; approximately 91% of them were counted only once. Of the sample, about 3% falls within the top ten clones. The V and J segments used are TRBV5-8 and TRBJ1-1; the D gene is possibly TRBD1, with 5 bases matching. The sequenced sample was CD4+ T cells from peripheral blood mononuclear cells, obtained in the third trimester of pregnancy. This TCR was sampled from a female donor in good health, enrolled as a control in a pregnancy study. The CDR3 region has the sequence CASRRKGPTEAFF. The DNA sequence follows: TGTGCCAGCAGAAGGAAGGGGCCCACTGAAGCTTTCTTT.